This TCR beta chain was captured in a study of T cell responses to AZD1222 COVID-19 vaccine. TCRdb's table, derived via immunoSEQ multiplex PCR, lists solely in-frame clones and lacks some. The table includes about 44,000 clones, 80% detected once. The count of this clone is one. This CDR3 region has 12 residues. Trimming pared 3 bases from V and 5 bases from J, leaving 7 bases between. The source is an adult in good health. The chain links TRBV12-3 or TRBV12-4 to TRBJ1-1; D gene uncertain. Material: peripheral blood, obtained on day 0 of AZD1222 vaccination. The CDR3, as DNA: TGTGCCAGCAGTTTCCTCGGGACTGAAGCTTTCTTT. Its translation is CASSFLGTEAFF.